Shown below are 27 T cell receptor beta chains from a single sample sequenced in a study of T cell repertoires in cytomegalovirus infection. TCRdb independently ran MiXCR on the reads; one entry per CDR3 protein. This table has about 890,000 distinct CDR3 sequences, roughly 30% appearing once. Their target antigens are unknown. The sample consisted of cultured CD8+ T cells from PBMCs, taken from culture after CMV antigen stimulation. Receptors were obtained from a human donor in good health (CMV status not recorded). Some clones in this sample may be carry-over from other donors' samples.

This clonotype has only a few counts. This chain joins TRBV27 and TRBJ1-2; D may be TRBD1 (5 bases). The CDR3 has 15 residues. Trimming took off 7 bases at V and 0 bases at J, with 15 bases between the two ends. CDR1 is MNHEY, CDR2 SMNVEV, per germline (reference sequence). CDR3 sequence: CASTLTASANYGYTF. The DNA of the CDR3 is TGTGCCAGCACTCTGACAGCGTCCGCTAACTATGGCTACACCTTC.

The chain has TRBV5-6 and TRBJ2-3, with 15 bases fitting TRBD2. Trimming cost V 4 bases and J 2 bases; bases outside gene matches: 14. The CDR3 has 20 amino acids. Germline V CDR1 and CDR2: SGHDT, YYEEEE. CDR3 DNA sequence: TGTGCCAGCAGCGACGGACTAGCGGGGGGGCTTAATGTTGTCACAGATACGCAGTATTTT. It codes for CASSDGLAGGLNVVTDTQYF.

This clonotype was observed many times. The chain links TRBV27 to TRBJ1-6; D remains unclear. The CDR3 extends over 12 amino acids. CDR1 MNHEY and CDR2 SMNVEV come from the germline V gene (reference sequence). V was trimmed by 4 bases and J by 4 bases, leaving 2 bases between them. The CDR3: CASSSYNSPLHF. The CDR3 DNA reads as TGTGCCAGCAGTTCTTATAATTCACCCCTCCACTTT.

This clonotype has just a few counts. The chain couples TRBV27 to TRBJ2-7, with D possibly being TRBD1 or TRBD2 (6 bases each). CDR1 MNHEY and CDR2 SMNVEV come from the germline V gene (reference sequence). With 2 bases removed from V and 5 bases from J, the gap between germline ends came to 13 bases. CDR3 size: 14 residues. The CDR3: CASSLRGQGNEQYF. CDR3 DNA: TGTGCCAGCAGTTTACGGGGGCAGGGTAACGAGCAGTACTTC.

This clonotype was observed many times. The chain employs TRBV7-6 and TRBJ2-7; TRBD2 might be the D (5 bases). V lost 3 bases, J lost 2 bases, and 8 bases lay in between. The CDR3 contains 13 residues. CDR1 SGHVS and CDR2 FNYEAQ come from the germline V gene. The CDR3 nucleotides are TGTGCCAGCAGCTTGGAGGTTACCTACGAGCAGTACTTC. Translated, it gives CASSLEVTYEQYF.

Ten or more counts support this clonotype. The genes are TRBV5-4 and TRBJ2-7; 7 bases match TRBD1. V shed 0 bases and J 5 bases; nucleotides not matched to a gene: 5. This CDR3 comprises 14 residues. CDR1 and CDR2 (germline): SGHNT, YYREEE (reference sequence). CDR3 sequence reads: CASSLDRGVHEQYV. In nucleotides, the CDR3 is TGTGCCAGCAGCTTGGACAGGGGAGTCCACGAGCAGTACGTC.

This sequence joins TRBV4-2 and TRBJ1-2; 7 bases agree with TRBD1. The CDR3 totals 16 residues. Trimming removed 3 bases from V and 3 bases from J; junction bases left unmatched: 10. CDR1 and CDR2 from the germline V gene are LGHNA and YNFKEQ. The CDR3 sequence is CASSHRPPRGDYGYTF. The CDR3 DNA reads TGTGCCAGCAGCCACCGCCCCCCCAGGGGGGACTATGGCTACACCTTC.

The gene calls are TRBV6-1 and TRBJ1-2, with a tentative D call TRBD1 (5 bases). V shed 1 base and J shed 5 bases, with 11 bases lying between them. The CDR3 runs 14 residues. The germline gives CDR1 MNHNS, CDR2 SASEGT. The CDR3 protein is CASSEVAGGYGYTF. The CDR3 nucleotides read TGTGCCAGCAGTGAAGTTGCTGGGGGATATGGCTACACCTTC.

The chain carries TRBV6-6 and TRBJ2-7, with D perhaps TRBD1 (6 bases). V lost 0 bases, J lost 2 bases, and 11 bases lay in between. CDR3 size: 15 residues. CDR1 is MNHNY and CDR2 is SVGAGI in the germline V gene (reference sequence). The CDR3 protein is CASSYSRTAPYEQYF. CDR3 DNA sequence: TGTGCCAGCAGTTACTCCCGGACAGCCCCCTACGAGCAGTACTTC.

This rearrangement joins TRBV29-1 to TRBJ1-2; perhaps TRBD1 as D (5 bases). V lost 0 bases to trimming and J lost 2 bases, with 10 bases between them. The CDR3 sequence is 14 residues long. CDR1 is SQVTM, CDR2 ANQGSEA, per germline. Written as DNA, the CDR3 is TGCAGCGTTGAAGATCCACAGGCCAACTATGGCTACACCTTC. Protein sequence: CSVEDPQANYGYTF.

The CDR3 reads CASSYSSGKTGELFF. The CDR3 nucleotides read TGTGCCAGCAGTTACTCATCAGGGAAGACCGGGGAGCTGTTTTTT. This chain links TRBV6-6 with TRBJ2-2; D may be TRBD1 (5 bases). The germline gives CDR1 MNHNY, CDR2 SVGAGI (reference sequence). V was clipped by 0 bases and J by 5 bases, with 10 bases between them. This CDR3 has 15 amino acids.

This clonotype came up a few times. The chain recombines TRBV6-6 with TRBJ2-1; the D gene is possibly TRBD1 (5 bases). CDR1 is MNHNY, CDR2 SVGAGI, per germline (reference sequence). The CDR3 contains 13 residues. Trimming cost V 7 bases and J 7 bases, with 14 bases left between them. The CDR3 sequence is CASTQTAMNEQFF. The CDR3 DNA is TGTGCCAGCACCCAGACAGCCATGAATGAGCAGTTCTTC.

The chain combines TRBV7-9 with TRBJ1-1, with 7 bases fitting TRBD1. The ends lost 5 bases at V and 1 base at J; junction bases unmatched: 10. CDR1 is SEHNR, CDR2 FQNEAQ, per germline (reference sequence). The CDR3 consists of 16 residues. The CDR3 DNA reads TGTGCCAGCAGCCTAGAGCAGGGGACAGAGAACACTGAAGCTTTCTTT. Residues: CASSLEQGTENTEAFF. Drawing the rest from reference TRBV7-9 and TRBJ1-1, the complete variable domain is DTGVSQNPRHKITKRGQNVTFRCDPISEHNRLYWYRQTLGQGPEFLTYFQNEAQLEKSRLLSDRFSAERPKGSFSTLEIQRTEQGDSAMYLCASSLEQGTENTEAFFGQGTRLTVV.

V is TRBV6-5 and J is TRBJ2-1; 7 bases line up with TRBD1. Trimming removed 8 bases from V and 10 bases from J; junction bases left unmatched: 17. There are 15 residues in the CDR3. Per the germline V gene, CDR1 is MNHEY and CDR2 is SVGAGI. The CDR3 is CASAFRDRLQWEQFF. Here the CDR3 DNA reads TGTGCCAGCGCCTTCCGGGACAGACTACAATGGGAGCAGTTCTTC.

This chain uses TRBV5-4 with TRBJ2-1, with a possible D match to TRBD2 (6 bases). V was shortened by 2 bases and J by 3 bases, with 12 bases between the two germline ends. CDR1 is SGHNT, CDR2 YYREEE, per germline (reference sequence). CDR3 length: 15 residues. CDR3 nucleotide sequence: TGTGCCAGCAGCTTATCTAGCGCCTTCTACAATGAGCAGTTCTTC. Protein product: CASSLSSAFYNEQFF.

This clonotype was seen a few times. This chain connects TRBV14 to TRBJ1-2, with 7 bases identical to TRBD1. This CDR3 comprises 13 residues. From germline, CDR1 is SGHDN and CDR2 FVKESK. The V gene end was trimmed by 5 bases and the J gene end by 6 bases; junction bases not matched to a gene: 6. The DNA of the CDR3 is TGTGCCAGCAGCAGGGACAGTTCTAATGGCTACACCTTC. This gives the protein CASSRDSSNGYTF. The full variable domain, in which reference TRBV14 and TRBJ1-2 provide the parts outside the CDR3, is EAGVTQFPSHSVIEKGQTVTLRCDPISGHDNLYWYRRVMGKEIKFLLHFVKESKQDESGMPNNRFLAERTGGTYSTLKVQPAELEDSGVYFCASSRDSSNGYTFGSGTRLTVV.

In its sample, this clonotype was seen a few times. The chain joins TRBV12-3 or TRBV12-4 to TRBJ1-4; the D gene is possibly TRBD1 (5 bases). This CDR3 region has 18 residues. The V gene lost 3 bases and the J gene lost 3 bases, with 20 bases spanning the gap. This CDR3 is CASSLPPGLHSPNEKLFF. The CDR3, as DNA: TGTGCCAGCAGTTTGCCCCCGGGACTTCACAGTCCTAATGAAAAACTGTTTTTT.

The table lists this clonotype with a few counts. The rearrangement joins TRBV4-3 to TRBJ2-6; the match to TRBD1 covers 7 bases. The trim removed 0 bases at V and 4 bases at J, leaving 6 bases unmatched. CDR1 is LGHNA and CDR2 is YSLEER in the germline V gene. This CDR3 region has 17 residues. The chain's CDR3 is CASSQDTTGYGANVLTF. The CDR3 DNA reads TGCGCCAGCAGCCAAGATACGACAGGGTACGGGGCCAACGTCCTGACTTTC.

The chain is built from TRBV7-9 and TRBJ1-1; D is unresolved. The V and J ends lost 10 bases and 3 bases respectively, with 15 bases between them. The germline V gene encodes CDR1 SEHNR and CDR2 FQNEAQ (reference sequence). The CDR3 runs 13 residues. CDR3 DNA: TGTGCCAACATTTCGCGGGGTGACACTGAAGCTTTCTTT. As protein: CANISRGDTEAFF.

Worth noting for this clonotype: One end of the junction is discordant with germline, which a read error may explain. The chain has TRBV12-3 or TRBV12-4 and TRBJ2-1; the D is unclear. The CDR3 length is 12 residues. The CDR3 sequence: CASSLRQFEQLF. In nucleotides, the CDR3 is TGTGCCAGCAGTTTACGGCAGTTTGAGCAGCTCTTC.

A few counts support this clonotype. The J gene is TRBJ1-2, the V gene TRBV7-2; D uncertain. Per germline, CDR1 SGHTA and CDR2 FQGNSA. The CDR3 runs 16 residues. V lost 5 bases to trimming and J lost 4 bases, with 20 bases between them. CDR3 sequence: CASSQPRTERGYGYTF. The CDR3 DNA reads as TGTGCCAGCAGCCAACCGCGGACTGAGCGGGGCTATGGCTACACCTTC.

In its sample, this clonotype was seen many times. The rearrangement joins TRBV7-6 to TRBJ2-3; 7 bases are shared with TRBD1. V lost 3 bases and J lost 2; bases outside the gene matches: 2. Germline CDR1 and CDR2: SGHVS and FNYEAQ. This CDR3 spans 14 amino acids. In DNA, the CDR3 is TGTGCCAGCAGCTTCGGGACAGACACAGATACGCAGTATTTT. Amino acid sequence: CASSFGTDTDTQYF.

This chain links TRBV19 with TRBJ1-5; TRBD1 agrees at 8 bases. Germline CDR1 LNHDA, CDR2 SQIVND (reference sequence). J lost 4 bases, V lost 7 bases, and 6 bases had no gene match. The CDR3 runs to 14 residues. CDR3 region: CASTGTGWNQPQHF. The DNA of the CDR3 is TGTGCCAGTACCGGGACAGGATGGAATCAGCCCCAGCATTTT.

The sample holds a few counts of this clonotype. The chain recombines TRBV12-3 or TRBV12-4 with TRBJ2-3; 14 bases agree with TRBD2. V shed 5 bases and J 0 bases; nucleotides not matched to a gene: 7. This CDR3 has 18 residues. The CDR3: CASSMGLAGETSTDTQYF. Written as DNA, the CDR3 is TGTGCCAGCAGTATGGGACTAGCGGGGGAGACTAGCACAGATACGCAGTATTTT.

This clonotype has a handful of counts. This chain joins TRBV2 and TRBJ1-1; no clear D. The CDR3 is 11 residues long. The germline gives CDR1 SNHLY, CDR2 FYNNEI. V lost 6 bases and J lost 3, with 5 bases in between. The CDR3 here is CASRVDTEAFF. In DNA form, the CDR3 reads TGTGCCAGCAGGGTGGACACTGAAGCTTTCTTT.

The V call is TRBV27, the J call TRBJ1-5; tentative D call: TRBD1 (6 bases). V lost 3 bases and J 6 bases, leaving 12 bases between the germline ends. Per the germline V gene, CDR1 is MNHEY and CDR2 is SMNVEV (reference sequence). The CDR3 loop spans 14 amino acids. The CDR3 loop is CASSFTGFIQPQHF. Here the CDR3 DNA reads TGTGCCAGCAGTTTCACAGGGTTTATTCAGCCCCAGCATTTT.

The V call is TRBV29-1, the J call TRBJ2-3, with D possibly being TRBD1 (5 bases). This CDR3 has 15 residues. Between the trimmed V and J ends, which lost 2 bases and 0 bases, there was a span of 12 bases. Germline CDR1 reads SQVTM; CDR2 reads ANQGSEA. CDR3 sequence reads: CSVEIGGASTDTQYF. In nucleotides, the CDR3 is TGCAGCGTTGAAATCGGTGGGGCTAGCACAGATACGCAGTATTTT.